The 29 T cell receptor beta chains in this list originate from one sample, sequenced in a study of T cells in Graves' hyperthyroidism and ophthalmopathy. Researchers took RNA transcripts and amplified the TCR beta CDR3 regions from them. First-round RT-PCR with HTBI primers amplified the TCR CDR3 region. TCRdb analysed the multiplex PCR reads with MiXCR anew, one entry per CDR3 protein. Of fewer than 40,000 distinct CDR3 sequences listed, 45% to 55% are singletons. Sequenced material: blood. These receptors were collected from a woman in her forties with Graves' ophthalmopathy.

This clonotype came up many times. The CDR3 loop reads CASSYSRYTEAFF. In DNA form, the CDR3 reads TGTGCCAGCAGTTACTCGAGGTATACTGAAGCTTTCTTT. The chain joins TRBV6-5 to TRBJ1-1; no definite D call. Germline V gene lookup returns CDR1 MNHEY and CDR2 SVGAGI. V was clipped by 0 bases and J by 5 bases, with 7 bases between them. The CDR3 has 13 residues.

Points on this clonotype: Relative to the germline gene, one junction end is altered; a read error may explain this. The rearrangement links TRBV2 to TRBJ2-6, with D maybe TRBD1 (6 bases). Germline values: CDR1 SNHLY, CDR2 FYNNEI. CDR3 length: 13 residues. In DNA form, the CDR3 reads TGTGCCAGCAGTGAGAACAGGGATGGCACTGAAGCTTTC. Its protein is CASSENRDGTEAF.

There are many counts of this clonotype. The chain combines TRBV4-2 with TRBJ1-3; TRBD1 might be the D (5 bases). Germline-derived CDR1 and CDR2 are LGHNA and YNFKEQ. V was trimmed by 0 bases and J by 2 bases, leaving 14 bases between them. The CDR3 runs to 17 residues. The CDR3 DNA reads TGTGCCAGCAGCCAAGAACCCCAGCAGGGTCCTGGAAACACCATATATTTT. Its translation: CASSQEPQQGPGNTIYF.

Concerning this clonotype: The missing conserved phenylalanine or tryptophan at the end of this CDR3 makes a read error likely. Written as DNA, the CDR3 is TGCGGTGCTAGAGATGCGGGGAGCGGGAGTGTTGGTGGGGAGCTGTTTCTT. This sequence encodes CGARDAGSGSVGGELFL. The rearrangement uses TRBV20-1 and TRBJ2-2, with 8 bases aligning to TRBD2. The CDR3 is 17 amino acids. From germline, CDR1 is DFQATT and CDR2 SNEGSKA (reference sequence).

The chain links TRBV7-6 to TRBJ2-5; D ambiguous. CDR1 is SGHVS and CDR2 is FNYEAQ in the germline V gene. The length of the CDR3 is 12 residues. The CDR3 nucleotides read TGTGAGAGCAGTGCAGCACAAGAGACCCAGTACTTC. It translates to CESSAAQETQYF.

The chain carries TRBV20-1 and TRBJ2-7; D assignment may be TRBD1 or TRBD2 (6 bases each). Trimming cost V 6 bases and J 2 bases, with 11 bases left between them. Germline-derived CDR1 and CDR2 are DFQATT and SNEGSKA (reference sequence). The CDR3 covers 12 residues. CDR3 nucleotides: TGCAGTGCCGAGGGGGGAGCCTACGAGCAGTACTTC. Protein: CSAEGGAYEQYF.

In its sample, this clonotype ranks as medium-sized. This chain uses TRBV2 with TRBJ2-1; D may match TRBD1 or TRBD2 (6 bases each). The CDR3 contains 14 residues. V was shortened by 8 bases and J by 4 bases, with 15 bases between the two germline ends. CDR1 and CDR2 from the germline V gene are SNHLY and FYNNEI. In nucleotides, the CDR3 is TGTGCCAGCGGTAGGGGGACTTCTTACAATGAGCAGTTCTTC. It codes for CASGRGTSYNEQFF.

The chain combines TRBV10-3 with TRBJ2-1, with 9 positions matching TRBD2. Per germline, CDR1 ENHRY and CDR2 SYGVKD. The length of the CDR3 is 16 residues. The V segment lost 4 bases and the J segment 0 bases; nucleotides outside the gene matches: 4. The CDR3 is CAISGGGRASYNEQFF. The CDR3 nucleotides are TGTGCCATCAGTGGGGGCGGGAGGGCCTCCTACAATGAGCAGTTCTTC.

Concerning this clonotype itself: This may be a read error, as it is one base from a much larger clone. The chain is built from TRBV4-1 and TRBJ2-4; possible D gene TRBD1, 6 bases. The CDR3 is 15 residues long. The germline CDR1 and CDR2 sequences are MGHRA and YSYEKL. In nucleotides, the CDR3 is TGCGCCAGCAGCCCTGATGGGGACCCCCGGGACATGCAGTACTTC. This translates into CASSPDGDPRDMQYF.

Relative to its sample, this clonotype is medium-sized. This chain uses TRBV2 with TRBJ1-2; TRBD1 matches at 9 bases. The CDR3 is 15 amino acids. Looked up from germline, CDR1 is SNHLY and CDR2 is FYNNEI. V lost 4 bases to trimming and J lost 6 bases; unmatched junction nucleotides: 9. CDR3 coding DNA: TGTGCCAGCAGTGCCCTTTTAACAGGGGGCGATGGCTACACCTTC. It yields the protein CASSALLTGGDGYTF.

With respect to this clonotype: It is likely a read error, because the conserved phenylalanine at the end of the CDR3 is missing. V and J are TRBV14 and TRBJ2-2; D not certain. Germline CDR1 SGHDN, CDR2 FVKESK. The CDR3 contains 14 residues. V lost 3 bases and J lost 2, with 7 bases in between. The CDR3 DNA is TGTGCCAGCAGCCAGGGAACAAACACCGGGGAGCTGTTTCTT. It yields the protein CASSQGTNTGELFL.

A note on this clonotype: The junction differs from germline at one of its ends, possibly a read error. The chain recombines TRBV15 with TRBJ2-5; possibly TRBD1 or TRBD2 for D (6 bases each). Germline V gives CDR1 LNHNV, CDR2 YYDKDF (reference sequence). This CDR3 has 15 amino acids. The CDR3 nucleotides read TGTGCCTCCAGCAGATCTGGGGGGCTGGAAGAGACCCAGTGCTTC. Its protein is CASSRSGGLEETQCF.

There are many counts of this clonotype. Written as DNA, the CDR3 is TGTGCCAGTCGGGGACAGGGGTACACCGGGGAGCTGTTTTTT. Amino acids: CASRGQGYTGELFF. The chain employs TRBV19 and TRBJ2-2; 10 nucleotides align to TRBD1. Losses at the gene ends were 8 bases for V and 3 bases for J; bases not matched to a gene: 3. The CDR3 loop spans 14 amino acids. Germline-derived CDR1 and CDR2 are LNHDA and SQIVND (reference sequence).

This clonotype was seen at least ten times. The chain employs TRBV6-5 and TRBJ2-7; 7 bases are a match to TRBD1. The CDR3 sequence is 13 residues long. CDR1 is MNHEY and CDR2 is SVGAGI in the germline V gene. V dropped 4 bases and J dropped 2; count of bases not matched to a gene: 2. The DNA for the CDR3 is TGTGCCAGCAGTTTTCAGGGGGCCTACGAGCAGTACTTC. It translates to CASSFQGAYEQYF.

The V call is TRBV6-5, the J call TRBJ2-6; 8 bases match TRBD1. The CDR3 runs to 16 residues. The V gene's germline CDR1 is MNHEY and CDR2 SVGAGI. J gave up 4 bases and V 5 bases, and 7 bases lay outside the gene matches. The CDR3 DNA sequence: TGTGCCAGCAGTCCAAACAGGGGGTCCGGGGCCAACGTCCTGACTTTC. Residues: CASSPNRGSGANVLTF.

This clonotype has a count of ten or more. In DNA, the CDR3 is TGTGCCAGCAGACCCCCCGGGACAGGGACCGGGGGCTACACCTTC. Encoded protein: CASRPPGTGTGGYTF. This chain joins TRBV6-2 or TRBV6-3 and TRBJ1-2; TRBD1 matches 9 bases. This CDR3 region has 15 residues. J lost 8 bases, V lost 6 bases, and 13 bases had no gene match. CDR1 is MNHEY, CDR2 SVGEGT, per germline.

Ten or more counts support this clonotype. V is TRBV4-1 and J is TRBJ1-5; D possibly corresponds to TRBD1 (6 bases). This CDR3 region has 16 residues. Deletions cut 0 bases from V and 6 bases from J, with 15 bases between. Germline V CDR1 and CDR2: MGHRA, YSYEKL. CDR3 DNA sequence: TGCGCCAGCAGCCAAGAGGGGCAGGGGAGGGGTCAGCCCCAGCATTTT. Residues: CASSQEGQGRGQPQHF.

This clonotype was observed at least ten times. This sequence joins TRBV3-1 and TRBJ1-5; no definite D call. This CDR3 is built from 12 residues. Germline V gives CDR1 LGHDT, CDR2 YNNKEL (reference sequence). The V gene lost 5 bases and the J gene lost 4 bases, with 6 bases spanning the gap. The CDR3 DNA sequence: TGTGCCAGCAGCTCGAGGAATCAGCCCCAGCATTTT. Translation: CASSSRNQPQHF.

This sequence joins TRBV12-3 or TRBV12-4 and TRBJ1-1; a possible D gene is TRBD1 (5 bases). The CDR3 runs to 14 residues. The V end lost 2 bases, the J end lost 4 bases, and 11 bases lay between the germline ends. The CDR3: CASSLNQGFTEAFF. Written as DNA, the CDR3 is TGTGCCAGCAGTTTAAACCAGGGTTTCACTGAAGCTTTCTTT.

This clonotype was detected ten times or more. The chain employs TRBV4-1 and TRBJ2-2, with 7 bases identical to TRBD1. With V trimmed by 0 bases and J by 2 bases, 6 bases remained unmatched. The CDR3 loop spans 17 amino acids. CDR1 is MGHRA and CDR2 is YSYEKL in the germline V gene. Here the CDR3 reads CASSQDWDSFNTGELFF. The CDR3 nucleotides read TGCGCCAGCAGCCAAGATTGGGACAGCTTTAACACCGGGGAGCTGTTTTTT.

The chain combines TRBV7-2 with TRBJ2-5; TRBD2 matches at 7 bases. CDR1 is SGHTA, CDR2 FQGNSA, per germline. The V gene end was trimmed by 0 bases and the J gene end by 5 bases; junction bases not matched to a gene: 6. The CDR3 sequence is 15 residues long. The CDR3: CASSLATSRGETQYF. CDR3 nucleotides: TGTGCCAGCAGCTTAGCGACTAGCCGGGGTGAGACCCAGTACTTC.

CDR3 amino acids: CAISESYRAGELFF. The CDR3, as DNA: TGTGCCATCAGTGAGTCGTATAGGGCAGGGGAGCTGTTTTTT. This chain uses TRBV10-3 with TRBJ2-2; D uncertain. Germline assignment: CDR1 ENHRY and CDR2 SYGVKD. The CDR3 totals 14 residues. V gave up 0 bases and J gave up 8 bases, with 10 bases separating them.

The CDR3 protein is CAISDEKLFF. For the CDR3, the DNA is TGTGCCATCAGTGATGAAAAACTGTTTTTT. The chain carries TRBV10-3 and TRBJ1-4; the D is unclear. Trimming took 3 bases from V and 7 from J, leaving 0 bases between them. Per germline, CDR1 ENHRY and CDR2 SYGVKD. The CDR3 contains 10 residues.

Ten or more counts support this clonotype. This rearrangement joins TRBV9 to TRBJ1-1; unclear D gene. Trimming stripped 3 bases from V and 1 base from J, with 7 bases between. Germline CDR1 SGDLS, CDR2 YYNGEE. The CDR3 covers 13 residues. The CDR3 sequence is CASSADWNTEAFF. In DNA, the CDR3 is TGTGCCAGCAGCGCCGACTGGAACACTGAAGCTTTCTTT.

CDR3 residues: CASSEYGEEQFF. CDR3 in DNA: TGCGCCAGCAGTGAGTACGGGGAAGAGCAGTTCTTC. The chain uses TRBV10-2 and TRBJ2-1; the D gene is possibly TRBD2 (5 bases). V shed 1 base and J shed 10 bases, with 8 bases lying between them. Germline values: CDR1 WSHSY, CDR2 SAAADI. The CDR3 contains 12 residues.

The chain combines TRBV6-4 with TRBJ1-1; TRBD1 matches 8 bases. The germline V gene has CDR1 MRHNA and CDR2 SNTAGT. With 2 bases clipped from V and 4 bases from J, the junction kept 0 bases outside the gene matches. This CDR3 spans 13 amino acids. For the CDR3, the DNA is TGTGCCAGCAGTGACGGGACAGGCACTGAAGCTTTCTTT. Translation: CASSDGTGTEAFF.

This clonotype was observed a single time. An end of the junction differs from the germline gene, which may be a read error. In nucleotides, the CDR3 is TGTGCCAGCAGTCTCGATCCAACGGCCACCGTATATTTT. As protein: CASSLDPTATVYF. V is TRBV7-2 and J is TRBJ1-3; D unclear. Germline V gene data show CDR1 as SGHTA and CDR2 as FQGNSA. The CDR3 has 13 residues.

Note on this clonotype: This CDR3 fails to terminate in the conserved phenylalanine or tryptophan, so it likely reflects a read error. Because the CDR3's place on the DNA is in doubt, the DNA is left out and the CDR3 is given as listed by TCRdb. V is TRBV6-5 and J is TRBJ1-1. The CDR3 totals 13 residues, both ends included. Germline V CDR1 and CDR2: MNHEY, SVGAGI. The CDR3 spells CASSGWINTEALS.

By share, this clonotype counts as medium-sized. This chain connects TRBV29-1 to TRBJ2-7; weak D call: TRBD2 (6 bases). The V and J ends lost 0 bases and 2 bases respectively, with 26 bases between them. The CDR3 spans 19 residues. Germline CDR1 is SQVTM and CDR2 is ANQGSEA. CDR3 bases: TGCAGCGTTGAAGATCCCTCTAGCGCGAAAAAGAAAACTACCTACGAGCAGTACTTC. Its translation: CSVEDPSSAKKKTTYEQYF.